This T cell receptor beta chain was sequenced in a study of T cell repertoires in cytomegalovirus infection. The study's findings and limits: Within the response measured ex vivo, HLA-C-restricted CMV-specific TCR beta clonotypes were dominant.

The CDR3 spans 14 residues. V gave up 4 bases and J gave up 4 bases, with 15 bases separating them. In germline, CDR1 is DFQATT, CDR2 SNEGSKA (reference sequence). Points on this clonotype: Its antigen remains unidentified.

TCRdb processed the reads anew with MiXCR; each CDR3 protein has one entry. The data hold about 700,000 distinct CDR3 sequences, with about 30% observed a single time. This clonotype was obtained from a human donor in good health (CMV status not recorded). Some clones in this sample may be carry-over from other donors' samples. V gene TRBV20-1 combines with J gene TRBJ2-3, with D possibly TRBD2 on 6 matching bases. The sequences come from cultured PBMCs, collected from culture after CMV antigen stimulation. Here the CDR3 DNA reads TGCAGTGCTACTATAGCCGGGGGTGCAGATACGCAGTATTTT. The encoded protein is CSATIAGGADTQYF.